This T cell receptor (beta chain) was obtained from a study of molecular identifiers for immune sequencing clone quantification. TCRdb re-called the PCR reads with MiXCR, one entry per CDR3 protein. The sample shows around 470,000 distinct CDR3 sequences, roughly 24% of them seen only once. Study-level points and caveats: Jurkat TCR RNA that was spiked in from one cell was reportedly detectable among 950,000 to 1,000,000 naive cells.

Germline CDR1 and CDR2: SGDLS and YYNGEE. V lost 4 bases, J lost 4 bases, and 17 bases lay in between. This CDR3 comprises 15 residues. This clonotype was observed at least ten times. Its specificity is unknown. The sequencing sample was made of naive CD8+ T cells from blood, with Jurkat cell RNA spiked in. Subset meaning: FACS-sorted CD8+CD4-CCR7+CD45RA+ naive T cells. The gene calls are TRBV9 and TRBJ1-2; possible D gene TRBD1, 5 bases. The source of this sequence is a human donor in good health. Some libraries in this study had Jurkat cell RNA spiked in. The CDR3 DNA reads TGTGCCAGCAGCCCAGGACCGGGGGGAAGCTATGGCTACACCTTC. Translated: CASSPGPGGSYGYTF. The whole variable domain, filled in from reference TRBV9 and TRBJ1-2, reads DSGVTQTPKHLITATGQRVTLRCSPRSGDLSVYWYQQSLDQGLQFLIQYYNGEERAKGNILERFSAQQFPDLHSELNLSSLELGDSALYFCASSPGPGGSYGYTFGSGTRLTVV.